The present entry profiles one TCR beta chain with its context. The antigen is unknown. Profiled with immunoSEQ multiplex PCR; TCRdb holds only in-frame clones, not every one. The table records 35,000 to 40,000 clones, 70% to 85% of them present only once. The sample belongs to a study of glioma-infiltrating T cells after dendritic cell vaccination. Overall study results and limits: Complete blood and tumor specimen sets were limited to few patients.

This CDR3 has 12 residues. Germline CDR1 is GTSNPN and CDR2 is SVGIG (reference sequence). V dropped 2 bases and J dropped 1 base, with 5 bases sitting between them. The genes are TRBV30 and TRBJ1-1; no reliable D call. Sample: blood, taken before dendritic cell vaccination. The receptor was isolated from a human donor with glioblastoma. CDR3 sequence reads: CAWSPGNTEAFF. The DNA for the CDR3 is TGTGCCTGGAGTCCAGGGAACACTGAAGCTTTCTTT.